These 23 T cell receptor beta chains originate from one sample sequenced in a study of blood T cell repertoires in COVID-19. Assay used: immunoSEQ multiplex PCR; TCRdb lists only in-frame clones, some missing. Of under 140,000 clones in the sample, over 65% were seen once. The specimen was peripheral blood. The receptors were gathered from an elderly woman with acute or convalescent COVID-19.

The chain carries TRBV28 and TRBJ2-1, with 7 nucleotides matching TRBD1. Germline V gene lookup returns CDR1 MDHEN and CDR2 SYDVKM. The CDR3 has 12 residues. V shed 1 base, J shed 9 bases, and the junction held 0 bases outside the gene matches. The CDR3 loop reads CASSLYRGEQFF. The CDR3 DNA reads TGTGCCAGCAGTTTATACAGGGGTGAGCAGTTCTTC.

CDR3 sequence: CASSQAGGGGTDTQYF. The CDR3 DNA sequence: TGCGCCAGCAGCCAGGCAGGGGGCGGTGGCACAGATACGCAGTATTTT. The chain employs TRBV4-1 and TRBJ2-3; 8 nucleotides line up with TRBD1. The CDR3 has 16 amino acids. V was clipped by 3 bases and J by 1 base; unmatched bases: 6. In germline, CDR1 is MGHRA, CDR2 YSYEKL.

The V gene is TRBV10-1, the J gene TRBJ2-7; weak D call: TRBD2 (6 bases). The germline gives CDR1 WNHNN, CDR2 SYGVQD (reference sequence). Trimming took off 4 bases at V and 3 bases at J, with 22 bases between the two ends. This CDR3 is built from 17 residues. DNA for the CDR3: TGCGCCAGCAGTGGGGGCGGGACGGAAAAATACAACTACGAGCAGTACTTC. Its translation is CASSGGGTEKYNYEQYF.

This clone showed up just a few times. The chain links TRBV3-1 (or the pseudogene TRBV3-2) to TRBJ2-1; D perhaps matches TRBD2 (5 bases). Per germline, CDR1 LGHDT and CDR2 YNNKEL (reference sequence). The CDR3 contains 15 residues. Trimming removed 7 bases at V and 7 bases at J, with 20 bases between. The CDR3 is CASTPTPGSRNEQFF. DNA for the CDR3: TGTGCCAGCACCCCTACCCCTGGGAGCAGAAATGAGCAGTTCTTC.

The chain recombines TRBV19 with TRBJ2-4; 8 nucleotides match TRBD1. J was trimmed by 3 bases and V by 3 bases; bases with no gene match: 10. CDR3 size: 17 residues. Germline V gene lookup returns CDR1 LNHDA and CDR2 SQIVND (reference sequence). The chain's CDR3 is CASSMQVGQGGKNIQYF. The CDR3 region has the DNA TGTGCCAGTAGTATGCAAGTCGGACAGGGCGGCAAAAACATTCAGTACTTC.

This rearrangement joins TRBV5-4 to TRBJ2-3, with D possibly TRBD2 on 5 matching bases. Germline CDR1 and CDR2: SGHNT and YYREEE (reference sequence). Trimming removed 0 bases at V and 2 bases at J, with 10 bases between. The CDR3 length is 15 residues. CDR3 sequence (DNA): TGTGCCAGCAGCTTGGTCGGGGTATCCACAGATACGCAGTATTTT. This encodes CASSLVGVSTDTQYF.

A note on this clone: This same CDR3 is encoded by further DNA sequences in the sample. The V call is TRBV5-6, the J call TRBJ2-1; D not resolved. Germline CDR1 SGHDT, CDR2 YYEEEE. CDR3 length: 11 residues. The V gene lost 3 bases and the J gene lost 4 bases, with 2 bases spanning the gap. Here the CDR3 DNA reads TGTGCCAGCAGCTCTTACAATGAGCAGTTCTTC. It yields the protein CASSSYNEQFF.

This clone has a single count. The J gene is TRBJ1-1, the V gene TRBV5-6; 11 bases are a match to TRBD1. V was pared by 4 bases and J by 10 bases, with 9 bases of the junction left unmatched. This CDR3 comprises 14 residues. CDR1 and CDR2 (germline): SGHDT, YYEEEE. The chain's CDR3 is CASSTGLGQGVAFF. Here the CDR3 DNA reads TGTGCCAGCAGCACTGGTCTGGGACAGGGGGTAGCTTTCTTT.

The V gene is TRBV7-8, the J gene TRBJ1-5, with a tentative D call TRBD1 (6 bases). This CDR3 is built from 17 residues. Between the trimmed V and J ends, which lost 4 bases and 0 bases, there was a span of 16 bases. CDR1 is SGHVS, CDR2 FQNEAQ, per germline. CDR3 region: CASSSGRGVSSNQPQHF. The CDR3 DNA reads as TGTGCCAGCAGCTCAGGCAGGGGAGTCAGTAGCAATCAGCCCCAGCATTTT.

This clone appeared a few times. The chain couples TRBV19 to TRBJ2-4; TRBD1 matches 10 bases. V lost 6 bases, J lost 1 base, and 9 bases stayed unmatched. Germline CDR1 reads LNHDA; CDR2 reads SQIVND (reference sequence). The CDR3 is 17 amino acids. The DNA of the CDR3 is TGTGCCAGTAGATTGTTCCCGGGACAGGGGGCCAAAAACATTCAGTACTTC. Translating gives CASRLFPGQGAKNIQYF.

The V call is TRBV7-2, the J call TRBJ2-1; D remains ambiguous. Trimming cost V 4 bases and J 4 bases, with 8 bases left between them. Germline CDR1 is SGHTA and CDR2 is FQGNSA. CDR3 size: 13 residues. The DNA for the CDR3 is TGTGCCAGCAGCTCCCCCCTTTACAATGAGCAGTTCTTC. It yields the protein CASSSPLYNEQFF.

This clone was found once. This chain connects TRBV10-3 to TRBJ2-1; D possibly corresponds to TRBD1 (5 bases). Germline CDR1 and CDR2: ENHRY and SYGVKD. V lost 3 bases, J lost 3 bases, and 15 bases lay in between. This CDR3 region has 16 residues. CDR3 loop: CAISDLWGQGYNEQFF. CDR3 bases: TGTGCCATCAGTGATCTCTGGGGCCAAGGCTACAATGAGCAGTTCTTC.

V gene TRBV27 combines with J gene TRBJ1-5; D is possibly TRBD1 (5 bases). The CDR3 length is 15 residues. Germline-derived CDR1 and CDR2 are MNHEY and SMNVEV (reference sequence). Trimming pared 0 bases from V and 10 bases from J, leaving 16 bases between. CDR3 nucleotides: TGTGCCAGCAGTTTATCGGGGGGGACTAAAGGTCCCCAGCATTTT. Translation: CASSLSGGTKGPQHF.

V usage is TRBV6-5 and J usage is TRBJ2-7, with 9 bases fitting TRBD2. Germline assignment: CDR1 MNHEY and CDR2 SVGAGI. The CDR3 is made up of 15 amino acids. Losses at the gene ends were 2 bases for V and 2 bases for J; bases not matched to a gene: 4. CDR3 protein: CASSYGRGGTYEQYF. DNA for the CDR3: TGTGCCAGCAGTTACGGGCGGGGGGGAACCTACGAGCAGTACTTC.

The rearrangement joins TRBV18 to TRBJ2-5, with D uncertain. Germline V gene lookup returns CDR1 KGHSH and CDR2 LQKENI. V was pared by 0 bases and J by 5 bases, with 4 bases between. This CDR3 is built from 12 residues. The CDR3 reads CASSPPSETQYF. DNA of the CDR3: TGTGCCAGCTCACCACCCTCTGAGACCCAGTACTTC.

The table lists this clone with a few counts. This sequence joins TRBV27 and TRBJ2-7; TRBD1 matches 7 bases. This CDR3 spans 15 amino acids. With V trimmed by 6 bases and J by 3 bases, 11 bases remained unmatched. Germline values: CDR1 MNHEY, CDR2 SMNVEV (reference sequence). As DNA, the CDR3 is TGTGCCAGCAGCCTATTCTGGGCAGGGGGCTACGAGCAGTACTTC. Translation: CASSLFWAGGYEQYF.

The J gene is TRBJ1-2, the V gene TRBV9, with TRBD1 matching 11 bases. CDR3 size: 12 residues. CDR1 is SGDLS, CDR2 YYNGEE, per germline. V trimming: 5 bases; J trimming: 8 bases; junction bases outside the gene matches: 2. The DNA of the CDR3 is TGTGCCAGCAGTTGGACAGGGGGCGGCTACACCTTC. The encoded protein is CASSWTGGGYTF.

The genes are TRBV5-6 and TRBJ1-3; D possibly corresponds to TRBD1 (5 bases). The CDR3 extends over 15 amino acids. Germline assignment: CDR1 SGHDT and CDR2 YYEEEE. Between the trimmed V and J ends, which lost 2 bases and 0 bases, there was a span of 9 bases. The CDR3 DNA sequence: TGTGCCAGCAGCTTTTCAGGGTACTCTGGAAACACCATATATTTT. Protein sequence: CASSFSGYSGNTIYF.

The rearrangement links TRBV19 to TRBJ1-6; tentatively, D is TRBD1 (5 bases). The CDR3 contains 14 residues. Trimming shortened V by 7 bases and J by 6 bases, and 13 bases separated the two germline ends. From germline, CDR1 is LNHDA and CDR2 SQIVND (reference sequence). CDR3: CASKLREANSPLHF. The DNA of the CDR3 is TGTGCCAGTAAACTCAGGGAGGCTAATTCACCCCTCCACTTT.

The chain uses TRBV7-2 and TRBJ1-3; D gene ambiguous. The CDR3 totals 13 residues. Germline V gives CDR1 SGHTA, CDR2 FQGNSA. V was cut by 8 bases and J by 0 bases, with 8 bases left in between. The CDR3 DNA sequence: TGTGCCAGCGGATACAGCTCTGGAAACACCATATATTTT. It codes for CASGYSSGNTIYF.

The J gene is TRBJ1-2, the V gene TRBV28, with a weak D call TRBD1 (5 bases). Germline assignment: CDR1 MDHEN and CDR2 SYDVKM. The V gene lost 1 base and the J gene lost 4 bases, with 7 bases spanning the gap. The CDR3 is 13 amino acids. CDR3 protein: CASSLLGVYGYTF. CDR3 coding DNA: TGTGCCAGCAGTTTATTAGGGGTCTATGGCTACACCTTC.

This sequence joins TRBV27 and TRBJ2-1, with 8 bases aligning to TRBD2. This CDR3 contains 15 residues. Germline V gene sequence: CDR1 MNHEY, CDR2 SMNVEV (reference sequence). V was clipped by 7 bases and J by 6 bases; unmatched bases: 11. The CDR3 bases are TGTGCCAGCACCGGAGCGGGGGTCTTCTCCAATGAGCAGTTCTTC. It is translated as CASTGAGVFSNEQFF.

J is TRBJ1-3 and V is TRBV14, with D hard to call. Germline CDR1 reads SGHDN; CDR2 reads FVKESK. The CDR3 is 15 amino acids. Trimming took 0 bases from V and 0 from J, leaving 6 bases between them. CDR3 sequence reads: CASSQDWSSGNTIYF. The CDR3 coding sequence is TGTGCCAGCAGCCAAGATTGGAGCTCTGGAAACACCATATATTTT.